The 26 T cell receptor beta chains below come from one sample, sequenced in a study of PD-1 blockade in classical Hodgkin lymphoma (dated by TCRdb to 2020 to 2021). The library was made by the immunoSEQ multiplex PCR assay. TCRdb re-hosts the immuneACCESS table, in-frame sequences only. Its copies lack some clones; in the studies checked, an unresolved V gene accounts for under half of them, and the cause for the rest is not known. Here the sample has roughly 41,000 clones; 76% occur a single time. The ten largest account for about 22% of the sample. The sample's time point label, in plain terms: cycle 1 day 1 (C1D1), immediately before nivolumab initiation. Every trial patient had relapsed after autologous stem cell transplantation, and cohorts A, B and C differed in prior brentuximab vedotin exposure. Sequencing used peripheral blood mononuclear cells (PBMCs), obtained at baseline. These receptors were collected from a human donor with classical Hodgkin lymphoma.

Sample share makes this clone medium-sized (0.01 to 0.1%). Other nucleotide sequences from this sample produce the same CDR3. The rearrangement joins TRBV27 to TRBJ1-2, with TRBD1 as a possible D gene (5 bases). Trimming cost V 0 bases and J 6 bases, with 14 bases left between them. The CDR3 spans 15 residues. Germline V gene lookup returns CDR1 MNHEY and CDR2 SMNVEV (reference sequence). CDR3 nucleotides: TGTGCCAGCAGTTTATCCCGGGGAGGGGCCGATGGCTACACCTTC. Amino acids: CASSLSRGGADGYTF.

The sample holds a few counts of this clone. CDR3 nucleotide sequence: TGTGCCTGGAGCCCCGCGGGAGGGCACGAGCAGTACTTC. The encoded protein is CAWSPAGGHEQYF. The chain uses TRBV30 and TRBJ2-7; 9 nucleotides agree with TRBD2. Germline values: CDR1 GTSNPN, CDR2 SVGIG (reference sequence). The CDR3 length is 13 residues. Trimming cost V 3 bases and J 5 bases; bases outside gene matches: 5. The full variable domain, with the rest looked up from reference TRBV30 and TRBJ2-7, is SQTIHQWPATLVQPVGSPLSLECTVEGTSNPNLYWYRQAAGRGLQLLFYSVGIGQISSEVPQNLSASRPQDRQFILSSKKLLLSDSGFYLCAWSPAGGHEQYFGPGTRLTVT.

Only one count was recorded for this clone. The rearrangement links TRBV6-5 to TRBJ2-5; 11 bases agree with TRBD2. The germline CDR1 and CDR2 sequences are MNHEY and SVGAGI. The CDR3 has 14 amino acids. Trimming removed 6 bases from V and 5 bases from J; junction bases left unmatched: 5. The CDR3 DNA follows: TGTGCCAGCAGGGTTACTAGCGGGAGTGAGACCCAGTACTTC. Amino acids: CASRVTSGSETQYF.

The chain has TRBV7-8 and TRBJ1-2; no clear D. The germline V gene encodes CDR1 SGHVS and CDR2 FQNEAQ. The CDR3 is 15 residues long. V shed 5 bases and J shed 3 bases, with 16 bases lying between them. The CDR3: CASSPVEGSYYGYTF. The CDR3 DNA reads as TGTGCCAGCAGCCCCGTAGAGGGCTCCTACTATGGCTACACCTTC.

The V gene is TRBV29-1, the J gene TRBJ2-2, with 7 positions matching TRBD1. Germline CDR1 SQVTM, CDR2 ANQGSEA. V lost 1 base and J lost 1; bases outside the gene matches: 9. This CDR3 has 17 residues. The CDR3 region is CSVEALTGTVNTGELFF. CDR3 nucleotide sequence: TGCAGCGTTGAAGCCCTCACCGGGACAGTGAACACCGGGGAGCTGTTTTTT.

The chain links TRBV6-5 to TRBJ2-7; 8 bases align to TRBD1. The CDR3 has 16 amino acids. The V and J ends lost 1 base and 2 bases, in that order; junction bases with no gene match: 7. Per germline, CDR1 MNHEY and CDR2 SVGAGI. The CDR3 is CASSYYGQGGPYEQYF. In nucleotides, the CDR3 is TGTGCCAGCAGTTACTATGGACAGGGAGGCCCCTACGAGCAGTACTTC.

This chain uses TRBV7-8 with TRBJ2-5, with D perhaps TRBD1 (5 bases). The J call is doubtful: the DNA matches TRBJ2-7 better. CDR3 length equals 14 residues. Germline-derived CDR1 and CDR2 are SGHVS and FQNEAQ. The CDR3 sequence is CASSLRGSHYEQYF. DNA of the CDR3: TGTGCCAGCAGCTTAAGGGGATCACACTACGAGCAGTACTTC.

The DNA for the CDR3 is TGTGCCAGCAGGGGAAATGAGCAGTTCTTC. Its translation: CASRGNEQFF. The rearrangement uses TRBV27 and TRBJ2-1; D is unresolved. Per the germline V gene, CDR1 is MNHEY and CDR2 is SMNVEV (reference sequence). This CDR3 region has 10 residues. V lost 6 bases and J 7 bases, leaving 4 bases between the germline ends.

V and J are TRBV5-8 and TRBJ2-1; 11 bases line up with TRBD2. Germline V lookup: CDR1 SGHTS, CDR2 YDEGEE. The junction had 6 bases not matched to a gene; V was cut back by 4 bases and J by 9 bases. This CDR3 is built from 14 residues. The CDR3 protein is CASSRIAGGPEQFF. In nucleotides, the CDR3 is TGTGCCAGCAGCCGCATAGCGGGAGGGCCTGAGCAGTTCTTC.

The chain uses TRBV7-2 and TRBJ2-5; D is uncertain. From germline, CDR1 is SGHTA and CDR2 FQGNSA. This CDR3 region has 13 residues. V lost 5 bases and J 5 bases, leaving 12 bases between the germline ends. CDR3 coding DNA: TGTGCCAGCAGCCTAGGACGATGGGAGACCCAGTACTTC. This codes for CASSLGRWETQYF.

The chain has TRBV30 and TRBJ2-2; 9 bases line up with TRBD1. The ends lost 8 bases at V and 2 bases at J; junction bases unmatched: 6. The germline gives CDR1 GTSNPN, CDR2 SVGIG (reference sequence). The CDR3 is 14 residues long. CDR3 loop: CAIGTGLNTGELFF. The CDR3 DNA follows: TGTGCCATAGGGACAGGGCTTAACACCGGGGAGCTGTTTTTT.

The chain combines TRBV6-6 with TRBJ2-1; 13 positions match TRBD2. Germline trimming cut 6 bases from V and 15 bases from J; bases unmatched to any gene: 5. The length of the CDR3 is 12 residues. Germline loops: CDR1 MNHNY, CDR2 SVGAGI (reference sequence). CDR3 loop: CASRTLAGGLFF. The DNA for the CDR3 is TGTGCCAGCAGGACACTAGCGGGAGGGTTGTTCTTC.

The chain has TRBV13 and TRBJ1-2; D is possibly TRBD1 (5 bases). Trimming took 2 bases from V and 1 from J, leaving 11 bases between them. The CDR3 totals 15 residues. The germline V gene has CDR1 PRHDT and CDR2 FYEKMQ (reference sequence). CDR3 sequence: CASSLRGGVNYGYTF. As DNA, the CDR3 is TGTGCCAGCAGCTTACGGGGAGGGGTTAACTATGGCTACACCTTC. The whole variable domain, filled in from reference TRBV13 and TRBJ1-2, reads AAGVIQSPRHLIKEKRETATLKCYPIPRHDTVYWYQQGPGQDPQFLISFYEKMQSDKGSIPDRFSAQQFSDYHSELNMSSLELGDSALYFCASSLRGGVNYGYTFGSGTRLTVV.

The chain couples TRBV5-1 to TRBJ2-7; D is ambiguous. The CDR3 consists of 14 residues. The germline gives CDR1 SGHRS, CDR2 YFSETQ. V lost 1 base, J lost 5 bases, and 13 bases lay in between. The CDR3 coding sequence is TGCGCCAGCAGCTTGTCAAGGCAGCAAAACGAGCAGTACTTC. It translates to CASSLSRQQNEQYF.

V is TRBV27 and J is TRBJ1-5; D not resolved. Trimming took 4 bases from V and 2 from J, leaving 15 bases between them. CDR3 size: 16 residues. Germline V gene data show CDR1 as MNHEY and CDR2 as SMNVEV (reference sequence). CDR3 in amino acids: CASSYVPLLGNQPQHF. CDR3 coding DNA: TGTGCCAGCAGTTACGTTCCCCTTTTGGGCAATCAGCCCCAGCATTTT.

This chain connects TRBV2 to TRBJ2-5; no clear D. Trimming stripped 4 bases from V and 7 bases from J, with 13 bases between. The CDR3 has 13 amino acids. Germline V CDR1 and CDR2: SNHLY, FYNNEI. The CDR3 DNA reads as TGTGCCAGCAGTGCGGCTGCCTTTGGGACCCAGTACTTC. It specifies CASSAAAFGTQYF.

V and J are TRBV5-8 and TRBJ2-7; TRBD1 matches at 10 bases. CDR3 size: 14 residues. CDR1 SGHTS and CDR2 YDEGEE come from the germline V gene. The J segment lost 6 bases and the V segment lost 0 bases, leaving 3 bases of the junction unmatched. CDR3: CASSLEGQGGEQYF. CDR3 nucleotides: TGTGCCAGCAGCTTGGAAGGACAGGGGGGCGAGCAGTACTTC. Full variable domain (remainder filled in from reference TRBV5-8 and TRBJ2-7): EAGVTQSPTHLIKTRGQQATLRCSPISGHTSVYWYQQALGLGLQFLLWYDEGEERNRGNFPPRFSGRQFPNYSSELNVNALELEDSALYLCASSLEGQGGEQYFGPGTRLTVT.

V gene TRBV27 combines with J gene TRBJ1-5; D is unresolved. The CDR3 covers 16 residues. V was clipped by 2 bases and J by 0 bases, with 11 bases between them. Per the germline V gene, CDR1 is MNHEY and CDR2 is SMNVEV (reference sequence). The CDR3 loop reads CASSLNPLYSNQPQHF. Written as DNA, the CDR3 is TGTGCCAGCAGTTTAAACCCACTATATAGCAATCAGCCCCAGCATTTT.

The V and J genes are TRBV6-5 and TRBJ1-2; no reliable D call. The germline V gene has CDR1 MNHEY and CDR2 SVGAGI. V was clipped by 6 bases and J by 8 bases, with 13 bases between them. The CDR3 consists of 12 residues. CDR3 region: CASSGASTGYTF. DNA of the CDR3: TGTGCCAGCAGCGGCGCTAGCACGGGCTACACCTTC.

The chain joins TRBV7-2 to TRBJ2-7; tentative D call: TRBD1 (5 bases). The CDR3 loop spans 18 amino acids. Germline assignment: CDR1 SGHTA and CDR2 FQGNSA. V shed 5 bases and J shed 2 bases, with 25 bases lying between them. The CDR3 loop is CASSHIGADIPPPYEQYF. In DNA, the CDR3 is TGTGCCAGCAGCCATATTGGGGCGGACATTCCCCCCCCCTACGAGCAGTACTTC.

The chain employs TRBV11-2 and TRBJ1-3, with D possibly matching TRBD1 (5 bases). The CDR3 sequence is 16 residues long. Germline CDR1 reads SGHAT; CDR2 reads FQNNGV. Deletions cut 2 bases from V and 0 bases from J, with 11 bases between. The CDR3 loop reads CASSLLKGSSGNTIYF. DNA for the CDR3: TGTGCCAGCAGCTTACTGAAGGGGAGCTCTGGAAACACCATATATTTT.

This sequence joins TRBV27 and TRBJ2-7; a weak D match, TRBD1 (6 bases). Germline assignment: CDR1 MNHEY and CDR2 SMNVEV (reference sequence). V lost 8 bases and J 3 bases, leaving 11 bases between the germline ends. The CDR3 has 12 residues. CDR3 nucleotide sequence: TGTGCCAGCGCAGACAGGTTCTACGAGCAGTACTTC. Residues: CASADRFYEQYF.

The V and J genes are TRBV27 and TRBJ2-7, with D possibly called TRBD1 or TRBD2 (5 bases each). This CDR3 region has 14 residues. The V gene's germline CDR1 is MNHEY and CDR2 SMNVEV (reference sequence). Trimming stripped 4 bases from V and 7 bases from J, with 17 bases between. The CDR3 region has the DNA TGTGCCAGCAGTTCAAGGGACCTCCGGGGAGAGCAGTACTTC. This sequence encodes CASSSRDLRGEQYF.

As for this clone: A much larger clonotype is one base distant, so this may be a read error. The chain carries TRBV29-1 and TRBJ2-7, with D possibly TRBD2 on 7 matching bases. Germline CDR1 reads SQVTM; CDR2 reads ANQGSEA. The V end was cut by 6 bases, the J end by 6 bases, with 15 bases between. CDR3 length equals 12 residues. Here the CDR3 DNA reads TGCAGCGTCATTGGGGGAGGGGGCGAGCAGTACTTC. This encodes CSVIGGGGEQYF.

V gene TRBV19 combines with J gene TRBJ2-2; 11 bases map to TRBD1. Germline V gene data show CDR1 as LNHDA and CDR2 as SQIVND (reference sequence). V trimming: 4 bases; J trimming: 7 bases; junction bases outside the gene matches: 5. The CDR3 consists of 15 residues. The CDR3 DNA sequence: TGTGCCAGTAGTACAGGGACAGGGGGTTACGGGGAGCTGTTTTTT. Residues: CASSTGTGGYGELFF.

This clone was picked up one time. This chain joins TRBV12-5 and TRBJ2-2; D uncertain. Between the trimmed V and J ends, which lost 6 bases and 2 bases, there was a span of 10 bases. Looked up from germline, CDR1 is LGHNT and CDR2 is FRNRAP. The CDR3 covers 14 residues. CDR3 region: CASGTGLNTGELFF. The CDR3 DNA follows: TGTGCTAGTGGGACCGGCCTAAACACCGGGGAGCTGTTTTTT.